This TCR beta chain was retrieved from a study of early T cells in non-severe SARS-CoV-2 infection. This clonotype showed up many times. Its target is not known. V was trimmed by 5 bases and J by 0 bases, leaving 13 bases between them. Per the germline V gene, CDR1 is SGHAT and CDR2 is FQNNGV. The CDR3 is made up of 16 amino acids. Findings of the study overall: Private and CD4 specificities were missed by VDJdb matching, skewed to anti-spike CD8.

Individual cDNA molecules were tagged with unique molecular identifiers. MiXCR, applied by TCRdb to the 5' RACE reads, yields one record per CDR3 protein. The table records about 46,000 distinct CDR3 sequences, roughly 8.8% of them present only once. The V gene is TRBV11-2, the J gene TRBJ2-2, with D perhaps given as TRBD1 or TRBD2 (6 bases each). This receptor was identified in an adult who was a healthcare worker with PCR-confirmed SARS-CoV-2 infection or an uninfected control (not recorded which). The sample taken for sequencing was whole blood. CDR3 protein: CASSKRGGTNTGELFF. DNA for the CDR3: TGTGCCAGCAGCAAACGAGGGGGGACGAACACCGGGGAGCTGTTTTTT.